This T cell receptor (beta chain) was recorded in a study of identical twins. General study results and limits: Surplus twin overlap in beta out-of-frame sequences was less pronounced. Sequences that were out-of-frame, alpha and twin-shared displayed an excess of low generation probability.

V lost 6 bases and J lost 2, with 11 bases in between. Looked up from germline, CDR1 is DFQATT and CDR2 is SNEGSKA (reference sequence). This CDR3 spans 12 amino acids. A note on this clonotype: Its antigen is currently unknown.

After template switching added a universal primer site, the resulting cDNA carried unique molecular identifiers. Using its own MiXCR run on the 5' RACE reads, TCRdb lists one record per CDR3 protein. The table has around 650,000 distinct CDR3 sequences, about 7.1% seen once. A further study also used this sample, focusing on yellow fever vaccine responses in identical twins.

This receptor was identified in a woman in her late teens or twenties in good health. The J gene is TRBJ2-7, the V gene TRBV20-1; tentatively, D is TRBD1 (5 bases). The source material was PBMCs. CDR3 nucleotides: TGCAGTGCCATCGACAGTCCCTACGAGCAGTACTTC. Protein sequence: CSAIDSPYEQYF.